These T cell receptor beta chains were read from a single sample in a study of patients and donors after allogeneic stem cell transplantation. TCRdb re-called the RT-PCR reads through MiXCR, storing one row per CDR3 protein. Of about 160,000 distinct CDR3 sequences listed, approximately 24% are singletons. Input material: blood, either unsorted or a sorted T cell fraction (not recorded which). All receptors come from a human donor who was either an allogeneic HSCT recipient or a stem cell or donor lymphocyte infusion donor (not recorded which). It is not recorded whose cells these are; they may come from a transplant donor. Each CDR3 is given with its conserved first and last residue. Fields, in order: clone size, J gene, V gene, D gene, CDR3 DNA, CDR3 protein. D genes are given only for firm matches. The size field is filled for only some rows; it gives once, few, many or a size class.

clone size: -
J gene: TRBJ2-2
V gene: TRBV2
D gene: TRBD2
CDR3 DNA: TGTGCCAGCAGGACTAGCGGGGTCATCATGGGGGAGCTGTTTTTT
CDR3 protein: CASRTSGVIMGELFF

clone size: -
J gene: TRBJ1-4
V gene: TRBV7-8
D gene: -
CDR3 DNA: TGTGCCAGCAGCTGGGACTACCGGGCGGAAAAACTGTTTTTT
CDR3 protein: CASSWDYRAEKLFF

clone size: -
J gene: TRBJ1-1
V gene: TRBV11-3
D gene: -
CDR3 DNA: TGTGCCAGCAGCTTAGGGGCGGAGCAGCCCAAAGCTTTCTTT
CDR3 protein: CASSLGAEQPKAFF

clone size: -
J gene: TRBJ2-6
V gene: TRBV24-1
D gene: TRBD1
CDR3 DNA: TGTGCCACCTCCGGGACAGGGCTGGCTGGGGCCAACGTCCTGACTTTC
CDR3 protein: CATSGTGLAGANVLTF

clone size: -
J gene: TRBJ2-1
V gene: TRBV11-3
D gene: -
CDR3 DNA: TGTGCCAGCAGCTTAAAGCCCCTCCTTTACAATGAGCAGTTCTTC
CDR3 protein: CASSLKPLLYNEQFF

clone size: -
J gene: TRBJ1-3
V gene: TRBV12-3/TRBV12-4
D gene: -
CDR3 DNA: TGTGCCAGCAGTTTGGGGACCATATATTTT
CDR3 protein: CASSLGTIYF

clone size: few
J gene: TRBJ1-2
V gene: TRBV7-6
D gene: TRBD1
CDR3 DNA: TGTGCCAGCAGCTTAGCCACCGGGACAGGGTACCTCTATGGCTACACCTTC
CDR3 protein: CASSLATGTGYLYGYTF

clone size: few
J gene: TRBJ1-6
V gene: TRBV7-9
D gene: -
CDR3 DNA: TGTGCCAGCAGCTTCGGGGCAAATTCACCCCTCCACTTT
CDR3 protein: CASSFGANSPLHF

clone size: many
J gene: TRBJ1-2
V gene: TRBV12-3/TRBV12-4
D gene: TRBD1
CDR3 DNA: TGTGCCAGCAGCCCGGGGACAGGCCTTAACTATGGCTACACCTTC
CDR3 protein: CASSPGTGLNYGYTF

clone size: many
J gene: TRBJ1-5
V gene: TRBV20-1
D gene: -
CDR3 DNA: TGCAGTGCTAGCGGAGACAGTTCGTCTCCCCAGCATTTT
CDR3 protein: CSASGDSSSPQHF

clone size: -
J gene: TRBJ2-3
V gene: TRBV30
D gene: TRBD1
CDR3 DNA: TGTGCCTGGAGCCCAGGGCCCCGGGACAGGGCGGCAGATACGCAGTATTTT
CDR3 protein: CAWSPGPRDRAADTQYF

clone size: -
J gene: TRBJ1-1
V gene: TRBV25-1
D gene: -
CDR3 DNA: TGTGCCAGCAGTGAATCCCCTACTGAAGCTTTCTTT
CDR3 protein: CASSESPTEAFF

clone size: -
J gene: TRBJ2-5
V gene: TRBV6-5
D gene: TRBD2
CDR3 DNA: TGTGCCAGCAGTTACCCCACCGGGACTAGCCAAGAGACCCAGTACTTC
CDR3 protein: CASSYPTGTSQETQYF

clone size: few
J gene: TRBJ2-2
V gene: TRBV12-3/TRBV12-4
D gene: TRBD1
CDR3 DNA: TGTGCCAGCAGCAGGACAGGGGTTGGGATGGAAACCGGGGAGCTGTTTTTT
CDR3 protein: CASSRTGVGMETGELFF

clone size: few
J gene: TRBJ2-7
V gene: TRBV7-9
D gene: TRBD1
CDR3 DNA: TGTGCCAGCAGCTTAGTTAGGGACAGGGAGTTTCGGCGCGAGCAGTACTTC
CDR3 protein: CASSLVRDREFRREQYF

clone size: -
J gene: TRBJ2-3
V gene: TRBV12-3/TRBV12-4
D gene: TRBD2
CDR3 DNA: TGTGCCAGCAGCGCTAGCGGGAGGGCAGATACGCAGTATTTT
CDR3 protein: CASSASGRADTQYF

clone size: -
J gene: TRBJ2-3
V gene: TRBV19
D gene: TRBD1
CDR3 DNA: TGTGCCAGTACCGAGGGGACAGGGGTCCGATACACAGATACGCAGTATTTT
CDR3 protein: CASTEGTGVRYTDTQYF

clone size: few
J gene: TRBJ1-3
V gene: TRBV5-6
D gene: -
CDR3 DNA: TGTGCCAGCAGCCGCCGGCGGGATACTGGAAACACCATATATTTT
CDR3 protein: CASSRRRDTGNTIYF

clone size: -
J gene: TRBJ1-2
V gene: TRBV20-1
D gene: -
CDR3 DNA: TGCAGTGCTAGAATACGTGTGAGACAGCTTAACTATGGCTACACCTTC
CDR3 protein: CSARIRVRQLNYGYTF

clone size: -
J gene: TRBJ1-5
V gene: TRBV5-5
D gene: TRBD1
CDR3 DNA: TGTGCCAGCAGCGAAGACAGGGTGGGTCAGCCCCAGCATTTT
CDR3 protein: CASSEDRVGQPQHF

clone size: -
J gene: TRBJ1-3
V gene: TRBV12-3/TRBV12-4
D gene: -
CDR3 DNA: TGTGCCAGCAGCTCGGGTGGATGGGGCTCTGGAAACACCATATATTTT
CDR3 protein: CASSSGGWGSGNTIYF

clone size: -
J gene: TRBJ1-5
V gene: TRBV19
D gene: TRBD1
CDR3 DNA: TGTGCCACCACTGGACAGGATAGCAATCAGCCCCAGCATTTT
CDR3 protein: CATTGQDSNQPQHF

clone size: few
J gene: TRBJ1-2
V gene: TRBV20-1
D gene: -
CDR3 DNA: TGCAGGTCGGGTTTGGGGCTTCCTAACTATGGCTACACCTTC
CDR3 protein: CRSGLGLPNYGYTF

clone size: -
J gene: TRBJ1-5
V gene: TRBV7-9
D gene: -
CDR3 DNA: TGTGCCAGCAGCTTAGGGGGATGGCCCCAGCATTTT
CDR3 protein: CASSLGGWPQHF

clone size: -
J gene: TRBJ1-1
V gene: TRBV9
D gene: -
CDR3 DNA: TGTGCCAGCAAGCCCCAGGGGAACACTGAAGCTTTCTTT
CDR3 protein: CASKPQGNTEAFF

clone size: many
J gene: TRBJ1-3
V gene: TRBV7-9
D gene: TRBD1
CDR3 DNA: TGTGCCAGCAGCGGGACAGGGGGATTGATGAACACCATATATTTT
CDR3 protein: CASSGTGGLMNTIYF

clone size: -
J gene: TRBJ2-1
V gene: TRBV27
D gene: -
CDR3 DNA: TGTGCCAGCAGTTTAGGTTCCTTTGACTACAATGAGCAGTTCTTC
CDR3 protein: CASSLGSFDYNEQFF

clone size: -
J gene: TRBJ2-7
V gene: TRBV18
D gene: -
CDR3 DNA: TGTGCCAGCTCACCACTTTCTTCTACCTACGAGCAGTACTTC
CDR3 protein: CASSPLSSTYEQYF

clone size: many
J gene: TRBJ1-4
V gene: TRBV20-1
D gene: -
CDR3 DNA: TGCAGTGCTAGTGGTCCAGTAACTGCAACTAATGAAAAACTGTTTTTT
CDR3 protein: CSASGPVTATNEKLFF

clone size: few
J gene: TRBJ1-2
V gene: TRBV27
D gene: -
CDR3 DNA: TGTGCCAGCAGCCTCGCCAGGTCTGTGTATGACTACACCTTC
CDR3 protein: CASSLARSVYDYTF

clone size: few
J gene: TRBJ2-2
V gene: TRBV29-1
D gene: TRBD1
CDR3 DNA: TGCAGCGCGGACAGGGGGGACACCGGGGAGCTGTTTTTT
CDR3 protein: CSADRGDTGELFF

clone size: -
J gene: TRBJ1-2
V gene: TRBV14
D gene: -
CDR3 DNA: TGTGCCAGCAGCCAACTTATGGGGCACCACTATGGCTACACCTTC
CDR3 protein: CASSQLMGHHYGYTF

clone size: -
J gene: TRBJ1-2
V gene: TRBV12-5
D gene: -
CDR3 DNA: TGTGCTAGTGGTTTGTACAGGGTCTATGGCTACACCTTC
CDR3 protein: CASGLYRVYGYTF

clone size: few
J gene: TRBJ1-5
V gene: TRBV12-3/TRBV12-4
D gene: TRBD1
CDR3 DNA: TGTGCCAGCAGCAATCAGGGGGCAAACCTTTACAATCAGCCCCAGCATTTT
CDR3 protein: CASSNQGANLYNQPQHF

clone size: few
J gene: TRBJ1-6
V gene: TRBV27
D gene: -
CDR3 DNA: TGTGCCAGCAGCGGTACAGGGTTAAGGTCCTATAATTCACCCCTCCACTTT
CDR3 protein: CASSGTGLRSYNSPLHF

clone size: -
J gene: TRBJ2-3
V gene: TRBV15
D gene: -
CDR3 DNA: TGTGCCACCAGCAGACGTAGCGGTTTCACAGATACGCAGTATTTT
CDR3 protein: CATSRRSGFTDTQYF

clone size: -
J gene: TRBJ2-3
V gene: TRBV5-1
D gene: -
CDR3 DNA: TGCGCCAGCAGCTCCCCTCCGGATACGCAGTATTTT
CDR3 protein: CASSSPPDTQYF

clone size: -
J gene: TRBJ2-1
V gene: TRBV6-2/TRBV6-3
D gene: -
CDR3 DNA: TGTGCCAGCAGTTACGGGGGGCTGCAGTTCTTC
CDR3 protein: CASSYGGLQFF